One sample yielded the 22 T cell receptor beta chains listed below, sequenced in a study of T cells after posttransplantation cyclophosphamide. The assay was immunoSEQ multiplex PCR, and TCRdb's table has in-frame clones only and misses some. Listed for the sample are over 30,000 clones, none seen a single time. The sequenced material came from PBMCs. The receptor set was obtained from a woman aged 45-60 years in good health and a related stem cell transplant donor.

Many counts were recorded for this clone. This chain's CDR3 is CASSFPDMTSGNTIYF. DNA for the CDR3: TGTGCCAGCAGCTTCCCCGACATGACCTCTGGAAACACCATATATTTT. This chain links TRBV7-9 with TRBJ1-3, with unresolved D. In germline, CDR1 is SEHNR, CDR2 FQNEAQ (reference sequence). V was shortened by 3 bases and J by 0 bases, with 12 bases between the two germline ends. The CDR3 is 16 amino acids.

This clone was seen at least ten times. V is TRBV7-3 and J is TRBJ1-1; unclear D gene. The CDR3 is 13 amino acids. CDR1 and CDR2 (germline): SGHTA, FQGTGA. Trimming took 3 bases from V and 3 from J, leaving 8 bases between them. CDR3: CASSFGEHTEAFF. CDR3 coding DNA: TGTGCCAGCAGCTTTGGAGAACACACTGAAGCTTTCTTT. The full variable domain, completed using reference TRBV7-3 and TRBJ1-1, is GAGVSQTPSNKVTEKGKYVELRCDPISGHTALYWYRQSLGQGPEFLIYFQGTGAADDSGLPNDRFFAVRPEGSVSTLKIQRTERGDSAVYLCASSFGEHTEAFFGQGTRLTVV.

Ten or more counts support this clone. The rearrangement uses TRBV2 and TRBJ2-1; TRBD1 agrees at 10 bases. Germline V gene sequence: CDR1 SNHLY, CDR2 FYNNEI. CDR3 size: 15 residues. The ends lost 8 bases at V and 9 bases at J; junction bases unmatched: 13. The CDR3 sequence is CASVHSRTGGVEQFF. CDR3 in DNA: TGTGCCAGCGTGCATTCTCGGACAGGGGGTGTTGAGCAGTTCTTC. Combining the CDR3 with reference TRBV2 and TRBJ2-1 gives the whole variable domain EPEVTQTPSHQVTQMGQEVILRCVPISNHLYFYWYRQILGQKVEFLVSFYNNEISEKSEIFDDQFSVERPDGSNFTLKIRSTKLEDSAMYFCASVHSRTGGVEQFFGPGTRLTVL.

This clone was seen at least ten times. This chain links TRBV2 with TRBJ1-1, with 7 positions matching TRBD1. The CDR3 contains 12 residues. Per the germline V gene, CDR1 is SNHLY and CDR2 is FYNNEI. With V trimmed by 4 bases and J by 5 bases, 1 base remained unmatched. CDR3 region: CASSATGTEAFF. For the CDR3, the DNA is TGTGCCAGCAGTGCGACAGGGACTGAAGCTTTCTTT.

This clone was observed many times. This chain uses TRBV5-1 with TRBJ1-1; 7 nucleotides line up with TRBD1. From germline, CDR1 is SGHRS and CDR2 YFSETQ. V shed 5 bases and J 5 bases; nucleotides not matched to a gene: 9. There are 14 residues in the CDR3. The CDR3 DNA reads as TGCGCCAGCAGTTCTCAGGGGGGAGGTACTGAAGCTTTCTTT. Protein sequence: CASSSQGGGTEAFF. The full variable domain, completed using reference TRBV5-1 and TRBJ1-1, is KAGVTQTPRYLIKTRGQQVTLSCSPISGHRSVSWYQQTPGQGLQFLFEYFSETQRNKGNFPGRFSGRQFSNSRSEMNVSTLELGDSALYLCASSSQGGGTEAFFGQGTRLTVV.

This clone was seen at least ten times. This rearrangement joins TRBV11-2 to TRBJ2-1, with TRBD2 as a possible D gene (6 bases). The germline gives CDR1 SGHAT, CDR2 FQNNGV. The CDR3 loop spans 13 amino acids. The V gene lost 1 base and the J gene lost 8 bases, with 9 bases spanning the gap. CDR3 amino acids: CASSLAWRDEQFF. In nucleotides, the CDR3 is TGTGCCAGCAGCTTAGCCTGGAGGGATGAGCAGTTCTTC.

In this sample, this clone turned up many times. The chain couples TRBV5-6 to TRBJ2-4, with unresolved D. The CDR3 runs to 14 residues. Per the germline V gene, CDR1 is SGHDT and CDR2 is YYEEEE. V shed 0 bases and J shed 8 bases, with 12 bases lying between them. The CDR3 protein is CASSLAGFKDIQYF. The DNA for the CDR3 is TGTGCCAGCAGCTTGGCAGGCTTTAAGGACATTCAGTACTTC.

This clone was detected many times. The chain recombines TRBV5-1 with TRBJ2-7, with 7 positions matching TRBD2. V trimming: 2 bases; J trimming: 4 bases; junction bases outside the gene matches: 12. The CDR3 is 16 amino acids. CDR1 is SGHRS and CDR2 is YFSETQ in the germline V gene. CDR3 DNA: TGCGCCAGCAGCTTTGATCCGACTAGCCGTAGGTACGAGCAGTACTTC. This gives the protein CASSFDPTSRRYEQYF.

The sample holds many counts of this clone. The genes are TRBV5-1 and TRBJ2-1, with 8 bases identical to TRBD2. Germline CDR1 and CDR2: SGHRS and YFSETQ. The CDR3 has 16 amino acids. The J segment lost 0 bases and the V segment lost 6 bases, leaving 8 bases of the junction unmatched. In nucleotides, the CDR3 is TGCGCCAGCACCAGCAGCGGGGGAAGCTCCTACAATGAGCAGTTCTTC. Encoded protein: CASTSSGGSSYNEQFF.

At least ten counts were recorded for this clone. For the CDR3, the DNA is TGCGCCAGCAGCCTCTCCGGACAGAGGCAAAACGTCCTGACTTTC. Translating gives CASSLSGQRQNVLTF. This chain connects TRBV5-1 to TRBJ2-6; tentatively, D is TRBD1 (6 bases). V lost 4 bases and J lost 10, with 18 bases in between. CDR3 length: 15 residues. Per the germline V gene, CDR1 is SGHRS and CDR2 is YFSETQ.

This clone was counted ten times or more. The CDR3 region has the DNA TGTGCCAGCAGCTTGGACAGGGCCGGTGGCTACACCTTC. Translated, it gives CASSLDRAGGYTF. V gene TRBV7-2 combines with J gene TRBJ1-2; TRBD1 matches at 8 bases. The CDR3 length is 13 residues. Germline CDR1 SGHTA, CDR2 FQGNSA. After removal of 3 bases from V and 7 bases from J, the junction contained 4 bases not matched to a gene. Filled out from reference TRBV7-2 and TRBJ1-2, the complete variable domain reads GAGVSQSPSNKVTEKGKDVELRCDPISGHTALYWYRQSLGQGLEFLIYFQGNSAPDKSGLPSDRFSAERTGGSVSTLTIQRTQQEDSAVYLCASSLDRAGGYTFGSGTRLTVV.

This clone was counted only a few times. The chain employs TRBV28 and TRBJ2-7; tentatively, D is TRBD2 (7 bases). Per germline, CDR1 MDHEN and CDR2 SYDVKM. The CDR3 is 14 residues long. Trimming left V 1 base short and J 6 bases short, with 13 bases between. DNA for the CDR3: TGTGCCAGCAGTTTATTACGGGGGGCGTTCGAGCAGTACTTC. This encodes CASSLLRGAFEQYF.

This clone showed up many times. This chain joins TRBV7-2 and TRBJ2-1; maybe TRBD2 (6 bases). Germline V gene lookup returns CDR1 SGHTA and CDR2 FQGNSA. Trimming took off 5 bases at V and 14 bases at J, with 25 bases between the two ends. CDR3 size: 15 residues. Here the CDR3 reads CASSGEDYFMPRKFF. CDR3 nucleotides: TGTGCCAGCAGCGGGGAGGACTATTTTATGCCGAGAAAGTTCTTC.

The chain joins TRBV7-2 to TRBJ2-5, with D possibly TRBD1 on 5 matching bases. CDR1 SGHTA and CDR2 FQGNSA come from the germline V gene. V was clipped by 3 bases and J by 6 bases, with 17 bases between them. This CDR3 contains 15 residues. CDR3: CASSFDSSIVQTQYF. CDR3 sequence (DNA): TGTGCCAGCAGCTTTGACAGCTCAATCGTACAGACCCAGTACTTC.

This clone was detected ten times or more. The chain combines TRBV19 with TRBJ1-2; D is undetermined. The V gene lost 5 bases and the J gene lost 3 bases, with 10 bases spanning the gap. Germline V gene lookup returns CDR1 LNHDA and CDR2 SQIVND (reference sequence). This CDR3 region has 13 residues. The CDR3, as DNA: TGTGCCAGTAGTCCCACACAATACTATGGCTACACCTTC. Translated: CASSPTQYYGYTF. The entire variable domain, with the rest obtained from reference TRBV19 and TRBJ1-2, is as follows: DGGITQSPKYLFRKEGQNVTLSCEQNLNHDAMYWYRQDPGQGLRLIYYSQIVNDFQKGDIAEGYSVSREKKESFPLTVTSAQKNPTAFYLCASSPTQYYGYTFGSGTRLTVV.

This clone was seen ten or more times. This chain uses TRBV4-3 with TRBJ2-7, with D perhaps TRBD2 (6 bases). The germline CDR1 and CDR2 sequences are LGHNA and YSLEER. V gave up 4 bases and J gave up 0 bases, with 7 bases separating them. The CDR3 contains 13 residues. The CDR3 region has the DNA TGCGCCAGCAGCCCGGGGGACTCCTACGAGCAGTACTTC. Protein product: CASSPGDSYEQYF.

This clone appeared many times. The chain couples TRBV10-2 to TRBJ1-5; 8 bases line up with TRBD1. CDR3 length: 13 residues. The germline gives CDR1 WSHSY, CDR2 SAAADI. The ends lost 6 bases at V and 7 bases at J; junction bases unmatched: 5. The DNA of the CDR3 is TGCGCCAGCAGCCCAGGGGGCGGGCAGCCCCAGCATTTT. Its translation is CASSPGGGQPQHF.

This clone was detected many times. The rearrangement joins TRBV28 to TRBJ1-3; the D gene is possibly TRBD1 (5 bases). The CDR3 has 14 amino acids. Germline CDR1 reads MDHEN; CDR2 reads SYDVKM. Trimming removed 8 bases at V and 3 bases at J, with 14 bases between. CDR3 loop: CASAGGGSGNTIYF. CDR3 DNA sequence: TGTGCCAGCGCCGGGGGGGGAAGTGGAAACACCATATATTTT.

This clone came up many times. V is TRBV7-2 and J is TRBJ2-1; a possible D gene is TRBD1 (5 bases). This CDR3 has 12 amino acids. From germline, CDR1 is SGHTA and CDR2 FQGNSA. With 3 bases removed from V and 10 bases from J, the gap between germline ends came to 10 bases. In nucleotides, the CDR3 is TGTGCCAGCAGCTTTACCAGGGTCGAGCAGTTCTTC. Residues: CASSFTRVEQFF.

The chain carries TRBV19 and TRBJ1-1, with 12 bases matching TRBD1. This CDR3 comprises 15 residues. Germline V CDR1 and CDR2: LNHDA, SQIVND (reference sequence). Germline trimming cut 4 bases from V and 3 bases from J; bases unmatched to any gene: 3. CDR3 sequence reads: CASSSGTGGDTEAFF. The DNA for the CDR3 is TGTGCCAGTAGTAGCGGGACAGGGGGCGACACTGAAGCTTTCTTT. Full variable domain (remainder filled in from reference TRBV19 and TRBJ1-1): DGGITQSPKYLFRKEGQNVTLSCEQNLNHDAMYWYRQDPGQGLRLIYYSQIVNDFQKGDIAEGYSVSREKKESFPLTVTSAQKNPTAFYLCASSSGTGGDTEAFFGQGTRLTVV.

Many counts were recorded for this clone. The rearrangement joins TRBV29-1 to TRBJ1-5, with 8 bases that match TRBD1. Germline V gives CDR1 SQVTM, CDR2 ANQGSEA. Trimming at V came to 7 bases and at J to 5 bases, leaving 10 bases not matched to a gene. The length of the CDR3 is 14 residues. In DNA, the CDR3 is TGCAGCGCGACCCAGGGGGCCGGGCATCAGCCCCAGCATTTT. This codes for CSATQGAGHQPQHF. The full variable domain, with the rest looked up from reference TRBV29-1 and TRBJ1-5, is SAVISQKPSRDICQRGTSLTIQCQVDSQVTMMFWYRQQPGQSLTLIATANQGSEATYESGFVIDKFPISRPNLTFSTLTVSNMSPEDSSIYLCSATQGAGHQPQHFGDGTRLSIL.

This clone was seen at least ten times. The chain employs TRBV5-1 and TRBJ1-1; 9 bases are shared with TRBD1. V lost 0 bases and J lost 6; bases outside the gene matches: 0. The CDR3 contains 13 residues. Germline-derived CDR1 and CDR2 are SGHRS and YFSETQ. CDR3 sequence reads: CASSLGTGAEAFF. CDR3 bases: TGCGCCAGCAGCTTGGGGACAGGGGCTGAAGCTTTCTTT.